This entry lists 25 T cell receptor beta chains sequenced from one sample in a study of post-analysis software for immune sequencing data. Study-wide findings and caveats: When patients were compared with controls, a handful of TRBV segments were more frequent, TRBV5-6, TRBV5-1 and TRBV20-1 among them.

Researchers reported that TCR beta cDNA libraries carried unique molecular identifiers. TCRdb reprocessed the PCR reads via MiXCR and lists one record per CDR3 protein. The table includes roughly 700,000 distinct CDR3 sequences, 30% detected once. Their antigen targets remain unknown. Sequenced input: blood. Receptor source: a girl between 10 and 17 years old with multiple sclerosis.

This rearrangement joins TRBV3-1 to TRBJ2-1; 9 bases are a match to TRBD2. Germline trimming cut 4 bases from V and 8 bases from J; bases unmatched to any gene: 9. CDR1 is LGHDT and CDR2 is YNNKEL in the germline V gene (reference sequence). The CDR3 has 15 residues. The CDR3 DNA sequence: TGTGCCAGCAGCCCTTTAGCGGGGGTGGCATATGAGCAGTTCTTC. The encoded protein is CASSPLAGVAYEQFF.

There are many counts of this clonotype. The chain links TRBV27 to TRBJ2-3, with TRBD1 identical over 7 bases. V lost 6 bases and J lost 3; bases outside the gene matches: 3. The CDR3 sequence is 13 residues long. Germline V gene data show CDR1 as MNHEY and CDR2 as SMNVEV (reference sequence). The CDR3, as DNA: TGTGCCAGCAGACGACAGGGTACAGATACGCAGTATTTT. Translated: CASRRQGTDTQYF.

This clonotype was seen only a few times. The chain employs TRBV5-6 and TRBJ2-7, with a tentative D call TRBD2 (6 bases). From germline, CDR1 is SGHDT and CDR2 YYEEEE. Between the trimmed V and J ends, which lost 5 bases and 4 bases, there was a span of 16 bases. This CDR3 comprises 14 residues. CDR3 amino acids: CASRSAGRGYEQYF. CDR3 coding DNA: TGTGCCAGCAGATCTGCAGGGCGGGGTTACGAGCAGTACTTC.

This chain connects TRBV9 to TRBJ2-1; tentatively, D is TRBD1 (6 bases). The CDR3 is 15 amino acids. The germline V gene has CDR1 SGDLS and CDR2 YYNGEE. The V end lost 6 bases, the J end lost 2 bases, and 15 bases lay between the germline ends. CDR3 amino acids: CASTNRDTPYNEQFF. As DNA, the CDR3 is TGTGCCAGCACCAACCGGGACACTCCCTACAATGAGCAGTTCTTC.

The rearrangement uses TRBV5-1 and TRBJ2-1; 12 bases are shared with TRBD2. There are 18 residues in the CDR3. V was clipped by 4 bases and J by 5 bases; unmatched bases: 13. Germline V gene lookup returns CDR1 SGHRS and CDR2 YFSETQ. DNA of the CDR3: TGCGCCAGCAGCCCGCTCCAAGGACTAGCGGGGATACACAATGAGCAGTTCTTC. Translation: CASSPLQGLAGIHNEQFF. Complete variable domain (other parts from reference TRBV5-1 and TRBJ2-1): KAGVTQTPRYLIKTRGQQVTLSCSPISGHRSVSWYQQTPGQGLQFLFEYFSETQRNKGNFPGRFSGRQFSNSRSEMNVSTLELGDSALYLCASSPLQGLAGIHNEQFFGPGTRLTVL.

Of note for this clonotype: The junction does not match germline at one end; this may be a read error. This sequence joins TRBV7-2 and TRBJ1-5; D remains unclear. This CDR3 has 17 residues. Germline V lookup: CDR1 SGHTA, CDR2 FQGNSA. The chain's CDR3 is CASSLGGGGRSNQPQHF. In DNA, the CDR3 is TGTGCCAGTAGCTTAGGTGGTGGAGGGCGTAGCAATCAGCCCCAGCATTTT.

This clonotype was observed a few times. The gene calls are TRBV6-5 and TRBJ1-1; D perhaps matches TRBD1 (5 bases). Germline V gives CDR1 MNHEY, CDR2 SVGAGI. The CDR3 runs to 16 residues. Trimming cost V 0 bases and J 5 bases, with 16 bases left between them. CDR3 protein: CASSYSTPGGGTEAFF. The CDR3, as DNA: TGTGCCAGCAGTTACTCAACTCCGGGGGGAGGGACTGAAGCTTTCTTT.

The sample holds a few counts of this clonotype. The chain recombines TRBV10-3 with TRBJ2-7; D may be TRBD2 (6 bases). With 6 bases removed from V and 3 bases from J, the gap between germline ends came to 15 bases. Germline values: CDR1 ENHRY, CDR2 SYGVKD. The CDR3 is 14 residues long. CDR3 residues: CAIRPGLEIYEQYF. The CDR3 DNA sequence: TGTGCCATCAGACCGGGACTGGAAATCTACGAGCAGTACTTC.

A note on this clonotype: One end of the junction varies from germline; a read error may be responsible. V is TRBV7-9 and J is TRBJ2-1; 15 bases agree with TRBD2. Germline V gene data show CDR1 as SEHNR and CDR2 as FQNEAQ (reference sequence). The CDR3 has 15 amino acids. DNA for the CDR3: TGTGCCAGCAGCCCCGGGACTAGCGGGAGGCTTGAGCGGTTCTTC. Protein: CASSPGTSGRLERFF.

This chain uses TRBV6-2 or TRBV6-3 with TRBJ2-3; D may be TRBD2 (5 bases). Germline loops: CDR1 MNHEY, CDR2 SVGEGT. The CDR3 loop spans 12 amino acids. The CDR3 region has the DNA TGTGTTGTCTGGGGAGCTGCAGATACGCAGTATTTT. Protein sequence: CVVWGAADTQYF.

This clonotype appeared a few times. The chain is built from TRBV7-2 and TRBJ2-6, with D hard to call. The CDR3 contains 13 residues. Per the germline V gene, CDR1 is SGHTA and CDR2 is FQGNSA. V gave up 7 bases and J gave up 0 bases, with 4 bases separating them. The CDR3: CASTFSGANVLTF. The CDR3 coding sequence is TGTGCCAGCACCTTCTCTGGGGCCAACGTCCTGACTTTC.

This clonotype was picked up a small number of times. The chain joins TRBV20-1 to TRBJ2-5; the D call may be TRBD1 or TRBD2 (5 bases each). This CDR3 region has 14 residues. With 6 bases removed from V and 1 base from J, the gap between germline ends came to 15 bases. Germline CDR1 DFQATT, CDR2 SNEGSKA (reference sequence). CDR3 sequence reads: CSAEGRQSQETQYF. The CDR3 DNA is TGCAGTGCAGAGGGGCGACAGAGCCAAGAGACCCAGTACTTC.

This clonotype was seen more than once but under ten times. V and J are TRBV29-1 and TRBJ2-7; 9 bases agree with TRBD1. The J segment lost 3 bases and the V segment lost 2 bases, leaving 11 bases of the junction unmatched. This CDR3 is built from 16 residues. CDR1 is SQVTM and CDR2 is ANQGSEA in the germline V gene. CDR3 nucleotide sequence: TGCAGCGTTGAATACTTCAAAGGGACAGGGTACTACGAGCAGTACTTC. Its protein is CSVEYFKGTGYYEQYF.

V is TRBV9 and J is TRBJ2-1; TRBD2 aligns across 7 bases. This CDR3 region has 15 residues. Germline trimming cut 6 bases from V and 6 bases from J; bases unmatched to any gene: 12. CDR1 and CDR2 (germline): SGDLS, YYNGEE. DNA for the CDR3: TGTGCCAGCACCTCCTTGGCGGGAGTTCTCAATGAGCAGTTCTTC. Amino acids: CASTSLAGVLNEQFF.

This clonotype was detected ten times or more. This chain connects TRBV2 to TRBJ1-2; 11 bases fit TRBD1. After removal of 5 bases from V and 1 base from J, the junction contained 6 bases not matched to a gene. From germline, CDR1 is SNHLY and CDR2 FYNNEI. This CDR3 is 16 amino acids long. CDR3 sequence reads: CASSRTGGFFNYGYTF. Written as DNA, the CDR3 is TGTGCCAGCAGTAGGACAGGGGGCTTCTTTAACTATGGCTACACCTTC. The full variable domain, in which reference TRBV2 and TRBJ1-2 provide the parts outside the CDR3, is EPEVTQTPSHQVTQMGQEVILRCVPISNHLYFYWYRQILGQKVEFLVSFYNNEISEKSEIFDDQFSVERPDGSNFTLKIRSTKLEDSAMYFCASSRTGGFFNYGYTFGSGTRLTVV.

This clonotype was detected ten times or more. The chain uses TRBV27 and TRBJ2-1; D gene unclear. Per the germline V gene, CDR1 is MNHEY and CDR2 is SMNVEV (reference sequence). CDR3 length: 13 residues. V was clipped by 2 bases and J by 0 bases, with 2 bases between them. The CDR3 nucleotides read TGTGCCAGCAGTTTAAACTCCTACAATGAGCAGTTCTTC. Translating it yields CASSLNSYNEQFF.

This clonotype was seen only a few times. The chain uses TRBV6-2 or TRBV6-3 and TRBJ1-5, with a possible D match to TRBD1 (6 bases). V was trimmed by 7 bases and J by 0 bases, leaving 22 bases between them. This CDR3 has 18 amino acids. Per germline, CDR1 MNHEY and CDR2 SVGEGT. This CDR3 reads CASTYDRRRPYSNQPQHF. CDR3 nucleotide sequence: TGTGCCAGCACCTACGACAGGCGTAGGCCGTATAGCAATCAGCCCCAGCATTTT.

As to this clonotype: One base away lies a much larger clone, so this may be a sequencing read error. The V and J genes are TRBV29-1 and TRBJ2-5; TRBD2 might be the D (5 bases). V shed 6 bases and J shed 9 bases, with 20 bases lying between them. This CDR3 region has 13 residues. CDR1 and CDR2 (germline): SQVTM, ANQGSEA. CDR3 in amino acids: CSVERTTAEAQYF. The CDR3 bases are TGCAGCGTAGAAAGGACGACGGCGGAGGCCCAGTACTTC.

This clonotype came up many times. CDR3 region: CASSHNGGSYNEQFF. CDR3 sequence (DNA): TGCGCCAGCAGCCATAACGGGGGATCCTACAATGAGCAGTTCTTC. The chain links TRBV4-3 to TRBJ2-1, with D perhaps matching TRBD2 (6 bases). Looked up from germline, CDR1 is LGHNA and CDR2 is YSLEER. Trimming pared 3 bases from V and 1 base from J, leaving 10 bases between. This CDR3 has 15 amino acids.

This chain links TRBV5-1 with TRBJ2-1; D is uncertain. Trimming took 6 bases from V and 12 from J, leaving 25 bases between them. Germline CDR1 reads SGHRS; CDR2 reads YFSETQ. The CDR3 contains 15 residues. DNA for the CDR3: TGCGCCAGCATGTTCGGCCTCGTAACGGGCGGCGCGCAGTTCTTC. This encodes CASMFGLVTGGAQFF.

The CDR3 here is CSATDLAASYNEQFF. The DNA for the CDR3 is TGCAGTGCTACCGATCTAGCGGCCTCCTACAATGAGCAGTTCTTC. This chain connects TRBV20-1 to TRBJ2-1, with 7 bases identical to TRBD2. With V trimmed by 4 bases and J by 0 bases, 6 bases remained unmatched. Per the germline V gene, CDR1 is DFQATT and CDR2 is SNEGSKA (reference sequence). This CDR3 has 15 residues.

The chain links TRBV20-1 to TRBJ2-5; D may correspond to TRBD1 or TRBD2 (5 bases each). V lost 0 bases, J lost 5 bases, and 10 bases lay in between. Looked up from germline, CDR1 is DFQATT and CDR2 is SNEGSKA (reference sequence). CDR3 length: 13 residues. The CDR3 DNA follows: TGCAGTGCTAGAGATGAGGGGAAGGAGACCCAGTACTTC. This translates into CSARDEGKETQYF.

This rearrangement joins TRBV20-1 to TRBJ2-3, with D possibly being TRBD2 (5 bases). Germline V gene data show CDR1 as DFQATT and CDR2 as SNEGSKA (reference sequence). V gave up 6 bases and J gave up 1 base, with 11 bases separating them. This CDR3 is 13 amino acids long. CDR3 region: CSAIPGGTDTQYF. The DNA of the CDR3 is TGCAGTGCCATCCCCGGGGGCACAGATACGCAGTATTTT.

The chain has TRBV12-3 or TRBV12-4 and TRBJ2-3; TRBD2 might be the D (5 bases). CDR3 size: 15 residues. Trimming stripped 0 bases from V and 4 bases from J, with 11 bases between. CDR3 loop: CASSLAGESADTQYF. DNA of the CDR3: TGTGCCAGCAGTTTAGCGGGAGAGAGTGCAGATACGCAGTATTTT.

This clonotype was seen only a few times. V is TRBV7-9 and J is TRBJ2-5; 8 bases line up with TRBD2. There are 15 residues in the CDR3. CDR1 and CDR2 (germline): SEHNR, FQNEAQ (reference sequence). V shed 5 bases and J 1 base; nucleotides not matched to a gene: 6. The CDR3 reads CASSPTAGVQETQYF. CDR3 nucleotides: TGTGCCAGCAGCCCAACAGCGGGGGTCCAAGAGACCCAGTACTTC. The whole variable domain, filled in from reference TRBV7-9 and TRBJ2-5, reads DTGVSQNPRHKITKRGQNVTFRCDPISEHNRLYWYRQTLGQGPEFLTYFQNEAQLEKSRLLSDRFSAERPKGSFSTLEIQRTEQGDSAMYLCASSPTAGVQETQYFGPGTRLLVL.